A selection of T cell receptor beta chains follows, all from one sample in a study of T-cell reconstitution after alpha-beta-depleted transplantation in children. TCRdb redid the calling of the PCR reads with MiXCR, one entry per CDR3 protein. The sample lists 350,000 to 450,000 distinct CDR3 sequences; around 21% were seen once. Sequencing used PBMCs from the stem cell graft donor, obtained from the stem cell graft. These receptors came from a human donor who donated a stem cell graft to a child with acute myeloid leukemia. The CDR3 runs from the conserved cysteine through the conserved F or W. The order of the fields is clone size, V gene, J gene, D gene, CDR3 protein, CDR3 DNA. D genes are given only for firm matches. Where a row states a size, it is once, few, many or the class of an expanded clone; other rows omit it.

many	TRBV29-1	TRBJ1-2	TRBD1	CSVGETGVGGYTF	TGCAGCGTTGGTGAGACAGGGGTTGGCGGCTACACCTTC
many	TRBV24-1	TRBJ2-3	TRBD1	CATSSGQYTDTQYF	TGTGCCACCAGCTCGGGACAGTACACAGATACGCAGTATTTT
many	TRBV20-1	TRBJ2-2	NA	CSARPTGIGELFF	TGCAGTGCTAGACCGACTGGAATCGGGGAGCTGTTTTTT
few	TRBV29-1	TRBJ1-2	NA	CSVEDLQEGYTF	TGCAGCGTTGAAGATCTCCAGGAGGGCTACACCTTC
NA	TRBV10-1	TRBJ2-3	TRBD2	CASSPGTSGTDTQYF	TGCGCCAGCAGCCCCGGGACTAGCGGCACAGATACGCAGTATTTT
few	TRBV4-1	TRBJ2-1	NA	CASSQSRAQFF	TGCGCCAGCAGCCAATCCCGGGCCCAGTTCTTC
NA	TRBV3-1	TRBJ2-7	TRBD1	CASSQSRDRSNEQYF	TGTGCCAGCAGCCAGTCCCGGGACAGGAGCAACGAGCAGTACTTC
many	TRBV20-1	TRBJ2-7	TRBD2	CSARAVSGPYYEQYF	TGCAGTGCTAGAGCAGTTAGCGGGCCTTACTACGAGCAGTACTTC
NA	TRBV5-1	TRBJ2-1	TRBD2	CASSSLGTSGRSSYNEQFF	TGCGCCAGCAGCTCCCTAGGGACTAGCGGGAGGAGCTCCTACAATGAGCAGTTCTTC
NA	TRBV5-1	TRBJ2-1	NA	CASSLGAGFSSYNEQFF	TGCGCCAGCAGCTTGGGGGCGGGATTTTCATCCTACAATGAGCAGTTCTTC
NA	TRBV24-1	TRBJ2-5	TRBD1	CATSDRKQGKYQETQYF	TGTGCCACCAGTGACCGAAAACAGGGGAAGTACCAAGAGACCCAGTACTTC
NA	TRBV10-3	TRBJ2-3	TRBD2	CAIRGTSGRTDTQYF	TGTGCCATCAGAGGGACTAGCGGCCGCACAGATACGCAGTATTTT
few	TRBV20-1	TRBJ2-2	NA	CSAPFSSANTGELFF	TGCAGTGCCCCGTTTTCTAGCGCCAACACCGGGGAGCTGTTTTTT
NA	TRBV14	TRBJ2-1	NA	CASSQDGGKGYNEQFF	TGTGCCAGCAGCCAAGATGGTGGAAAAGGGTACAATGAGCAGTTCTTC
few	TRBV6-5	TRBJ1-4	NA	CASSYSASSNTTNEKLFF	TGTGCCAGCAGTTACTCGGCCAGCAGTAATACAACTAATGAAAAACTGTTTTTT
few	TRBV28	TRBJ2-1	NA	CASSFGVKLEGSYNEQFF	TGTGCCAGCAGTTTTGGGGTGAAGCTTGAGGGGTCCTACAATGAGCAGTTCTTC
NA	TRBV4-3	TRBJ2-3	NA	CASSQDRGASPDTQYF	TGCGCCAGCAGCCAAGATAGGGGGGCTAGTCCAGATACGCAGTATTTT
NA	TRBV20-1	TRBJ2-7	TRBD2	CSAGRLARSYEQYF	TGCAGTGCTGGTAGACTAGCGAGATCCTACGAGCAGTACTTC
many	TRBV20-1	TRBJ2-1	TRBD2	CSARDGIAGGDEQFF	TGCAGTGCTAGAGACGGGATAGCGGGAGGCGATGAGCAGTTCTTC
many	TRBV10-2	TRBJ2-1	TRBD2	CASRGSGGRRDRYNEQFF	TGCGCCAGCAGGGGGTCGGGGGGTAGGAGGGACCGATACAATGAGCAGTTCTTC
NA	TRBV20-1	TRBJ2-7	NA	CSAIRLLVNSYEQYF	TGCAGTGCTATTCGCCTACTAGTTAATTCCTACGAGCAGTACTTC
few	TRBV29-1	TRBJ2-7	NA	CSVLRDYEQYF	TGCAGCGTCCTCCGGGATTACGAGCAGTACTTC
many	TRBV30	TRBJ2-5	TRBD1	CASKTGGGETQYF	TGTGCCTCCAAAACAGGGGGCGGGGAGACCCAGTACTTC
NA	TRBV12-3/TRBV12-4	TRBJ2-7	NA	CASSFGAASRTYEQYF	TGTGCCAGCAGTTTTGGGGCGGCGAGTCGAACCTACGAGCAGTACTTC
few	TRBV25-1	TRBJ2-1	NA	CASSGSSREQFF	TGTGCCAGCAGTGGATCCTCTAGAGAGCAGTTCTTC
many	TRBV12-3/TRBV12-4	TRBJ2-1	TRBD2	CASSLAQLAGASSYNEQFF	TGTGCCAGCAGTTTAGCCCAACTAGCGGGAGCTAGCTCCTACAATGAGCAGTTCTTC
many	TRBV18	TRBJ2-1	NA	CASSPPAGGYNEQFF	TGTGCCAGCTCACCACCCGCAGGGGGGTACAATGAGCAGTTCTTC
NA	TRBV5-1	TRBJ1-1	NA	CASSPDGYTEAFF	TGCGCCAGCAGCCCGGACGGATACACTGAAGCTTTCTTT
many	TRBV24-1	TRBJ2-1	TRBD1	CATQDRTYEVNEQFF	TGTGCCACCCAGGACAGGACATACGAAGTCAATGAGCAGTTCTTC
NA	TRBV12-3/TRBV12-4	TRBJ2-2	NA	CASSPVRVDTGELFF	TGTGCCAGCAGTCCGGTCAGGGTGGACACCGGGGAGCTGTTTTTT
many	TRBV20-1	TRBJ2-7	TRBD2	CSARDPRGTYEQYF	TGCAGTGCTAGAGATCCGCGGGGGACCTACGAGCAGTACTTC
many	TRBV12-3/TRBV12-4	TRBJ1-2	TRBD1	CASSSTGQGGGYTF	TGTGCCAGCAGTTCCACCGGACAGGGTGGCGGCTACACCTTC
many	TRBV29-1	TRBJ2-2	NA	CSVEGASANTGELFF	TGCAGCGTCGAGGGTGCTAGCGCGAACACCGGGGAGCTGTTTTTT
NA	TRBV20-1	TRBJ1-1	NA	CSARLMDTNTEAFF	TGCAGTGCTAGATTAATGGACACGAACACTGAAGCTTTCTTT
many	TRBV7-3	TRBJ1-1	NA	CASSLTWTNTEAFF	TGTGCCAGCAGCTTAACTTGGACGAACACTGAAGCTTTCTTT
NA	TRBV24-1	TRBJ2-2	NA	CATAGGDTGELFF	TGTGCCACAGCAGGAGGAGACACCGGGGAGCTGTTTTTT
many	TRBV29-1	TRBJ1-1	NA	CSGGHTEAFF	TGCAGCGGAGGCCACACTGAAGCTTTCTTT
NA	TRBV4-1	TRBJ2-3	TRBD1	CASSQGPGQGFDTQYF	TGCGCCAGCAGCCAAGGACCGGGACAGGGGTTTGATACGCAGTATTTT
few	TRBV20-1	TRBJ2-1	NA	CSATRRGQILSYNEQFF	TGCAGTGCTACCCGGCGCGGACAGATTCTCTCCTACAATGAGCAGTTCTTC
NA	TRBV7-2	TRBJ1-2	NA	CASSLGVQTYGYTF	TGTGCCAGCAGCTTAGGAGTGCAGACCTATGGCTACACCTTC
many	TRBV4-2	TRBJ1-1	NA	CASSQGTMNTEAFF	TGTGCCAGCAGCCAGGGAACCATGAACACTGAAGCTTTCTTT
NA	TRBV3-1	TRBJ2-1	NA	CASSQSAFNEQFF	TGTGCCAGCAGCCAATCGGCGTTCAATGAGCAGTTCTTC
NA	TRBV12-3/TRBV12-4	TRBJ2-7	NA	CASSPDGQSGVYEQYF	TGTGCCAGCAGCCCAGATGGACAGTCGGGGGTCTACGAGCAGTACTTC
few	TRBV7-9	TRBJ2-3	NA	CASSLSPDTQYF	TGTGCCAGCAGCTTAAGTCCAGATACGCAGTATTTT
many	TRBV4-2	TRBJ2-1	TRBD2	CASSQDVATSINEQFF	TGTGCCAGCAGCCAAGATGTGGCGACTAGCATCAATGAGCAGTTCTTC
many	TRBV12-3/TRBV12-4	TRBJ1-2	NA	CASSLGRGGYGYTF	TGTGCCAGCAGTTTAGGTAGGGGCGGCTATGGCTACACCTTC
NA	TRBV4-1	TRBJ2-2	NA	CASSQGAGRGGELFF	TGCGCCAGCAGCCAAGGGGCAGGGAGAGGCGGGGAGCTGTTTTTT
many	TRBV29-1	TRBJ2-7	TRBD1	CSVASGTGEPYEQYF	TGCAGCGTGGCCTCCGGGACAGGGGAACCCTACGAGCAGTACTTC
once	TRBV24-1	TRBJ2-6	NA	CATSPDLGQGRSGANVLTF	TGTGCCACCAGCCCGGACTTAGGGCAGGGAAGGTCTGGGGCCAACGTCCTGACTTTC
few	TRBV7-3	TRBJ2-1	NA	CASSSRGSSSYNEQFF	TGTGCCAGCAGCTCACGGGGTTCGAGCTCCTACAATGAGCAGTTCTTC
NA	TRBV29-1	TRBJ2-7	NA	CSVGQKLTYEQYF	TGCAGCGTTGGACAAAAATTGACCTACGAGCAGTACTTC
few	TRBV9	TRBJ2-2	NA	CASSVDPGSRGGELFF	TGTGCCAGCAGCGTAGATCCGGGTAGCCGGGGCGGGGAGCTGTTTTTT
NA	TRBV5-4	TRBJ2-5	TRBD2	CASSSGLAGGGTQYF	TGTGCCAGCAGCTCCGGACTAGCGGGAGGAGGGACCCAGTACTTC
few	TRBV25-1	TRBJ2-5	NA	CASSVPVLGGKETQYF	NA
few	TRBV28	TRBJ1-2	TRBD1	CASSLGAGQGVYGYTF	TGTGCCAGCAGTTTAGGAGCTGGACAGGGGGTATATGGCTACACCTTC